Listed here is a single T cell receptor (beta chain). The CDR3 contains 15 residues. V gave up 4 bases and J gave up 3 bases; unmatched junction bases: 9. CDR1 SQVTM and CDR2 ANQGSEA come from the germline V gene. Per the study methods: Amplifying reference gene primers gave estimates of nucleated cell counts. Clones were sequenced by immunoSEQ multiplex PCR, and TCRdb holds only the in-frame ones, with some missing. V, J and clone size derive from that table, while D and trimming were established from the DNA sequence. The table shows around 290,000 clones, with about 89% occurring only once. The data stem from a study of blood T cell repertoires in COVID-19.

The chain uses TRBV29-1 and TRBJ1-2; 9 positions agree with TRBD1. The receptor's source is a woman aged 40 to 50 who had recovered from COVID-19. Source material: PBMCs or T cells enriched from blood (not recorded which). For the CDR3, the DNA is TGCAGCGTTGGACAGACAGGGGGAGGGTACTATGGCTACACCTTC. It codes for CSVGQTGGGYYGYTF.